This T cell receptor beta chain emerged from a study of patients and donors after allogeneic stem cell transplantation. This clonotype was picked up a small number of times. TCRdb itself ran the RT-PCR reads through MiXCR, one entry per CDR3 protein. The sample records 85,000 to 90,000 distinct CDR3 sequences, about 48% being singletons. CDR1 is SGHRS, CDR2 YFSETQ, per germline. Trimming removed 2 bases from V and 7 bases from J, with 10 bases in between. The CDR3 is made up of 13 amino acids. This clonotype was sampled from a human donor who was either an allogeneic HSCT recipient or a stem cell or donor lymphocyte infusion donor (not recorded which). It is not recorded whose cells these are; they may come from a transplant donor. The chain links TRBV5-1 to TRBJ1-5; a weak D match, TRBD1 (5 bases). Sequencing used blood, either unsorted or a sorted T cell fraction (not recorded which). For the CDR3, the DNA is TGCGCCAGCAGCTTTGAAGGGGACCAGCCCCAGCATTTT. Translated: CASSFEGDQPQHF.